This TCR beta chain is drawn from a study of cytomegalovirus exposure and HLA in healthy donors. The PCR contained 60 Vbeta and 13 Jbeta primers. TCRdb's table, derived via immunoSEQ multiplex PCR, lists solely in-frame clones and lacks some. The sample has about 140,000 clones, just under 85% seen once; the top ten hold roughly 10%. V lost 4 bases and J 0 bases, leaving 13 bases between the germline ends. Per germline, CDR1 MDHEN and CDR2 SYDVKM. This CDR3 is built from 15 residues. To note about this clone: The antigen remains unidentified. Different DNA sequences within this sample yield the same CDR3.

Study results and caveats: Follow-up analysis found HLA locus-dependent TCR association rates, highest for DRB1 and lowest for HLA-C. Immune exposure was documented only through CMV serostatus.

Sequencing used PBMCs. The chain has TRBV28 and TRBJ2-7; tentatively, D is TRBD2 (5 bases). This receptor was obtained from a woman between 55 and 75 years old in good health and CMV-seropositive. The CDR3 reads CASSYGSRGSYEQYF. The CDR3 coding sequence is TGTGCCAGCAGTTACGGATCACGGGGCTCCTACGAGCAGTACTTC.